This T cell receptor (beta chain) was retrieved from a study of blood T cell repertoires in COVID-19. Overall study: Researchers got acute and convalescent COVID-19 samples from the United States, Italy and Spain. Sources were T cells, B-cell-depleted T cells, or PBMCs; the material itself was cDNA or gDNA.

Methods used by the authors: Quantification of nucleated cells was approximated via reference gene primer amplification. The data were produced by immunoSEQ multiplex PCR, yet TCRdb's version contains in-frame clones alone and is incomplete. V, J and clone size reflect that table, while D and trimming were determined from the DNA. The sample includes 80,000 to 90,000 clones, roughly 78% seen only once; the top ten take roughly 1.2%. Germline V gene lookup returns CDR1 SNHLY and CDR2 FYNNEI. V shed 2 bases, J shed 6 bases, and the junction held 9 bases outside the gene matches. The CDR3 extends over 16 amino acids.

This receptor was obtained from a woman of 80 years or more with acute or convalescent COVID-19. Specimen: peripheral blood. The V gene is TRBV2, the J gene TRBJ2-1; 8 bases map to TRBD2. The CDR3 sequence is CASSEPRGGLPNEQFF. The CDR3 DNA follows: TGTGCCAGCAGTGAACCCCGGGGGGGCCTCCCCAATGAGCAGTTCTTC.